Reported below is one T cell receptor (beta chain). The antigen is undetermined. Each individual donor underwent a draw of 8.5 to 10 milliliters of peripheral blood. The data derive from a study of blood T cells in healthy people across ages. V shed 4 bases and J shed 5 bases, with 15 bases lying between them. The germline gives CDR1 SGHRS, CDR2 YFSETQ. This CDR3 region has 14 residues. Study-wide results and limits: Higher diversity and more naive CD4+ cells were features of long-lived donors, compared to aged donors.

For the second PCR, which ran for roughly 6 to 12 cycles, a sample-barcoded 5' primer and a J-beta primer mix were used. TCRdb processed the 5' RACE reads anew with MiXCR; each CDR3 protein has one entry. This table holds hundreds of thousands of distinct CDR3 sequences, 45% to 70% found once. The sequence came from a man aged 35-49 years in good health. The genes are TRBV5-1 and TRBJ1-1; a possible D gene is TRBD1 (5 bases). The sequenced sample was blood. The CDR3 here is CASSRDSGNTEAFF. The DNA for the CDR3 is TGCGCCAGCAGCCGGGACTCAGGGAATACTGAAGCTTTCTTT.